These 17 T cell receptor beta chains share one sample of origin, sequenced in a study of T cell changes during pregnancy in multiple sclerosis. Here immunoSEQ multiplex PCR was the method, and the copy in TCRdb shows in-frame clones only, minus some. The sample lists approximately 44,000 clones; around nine tenths were seen once. The sequenced sample was CD4+ T cells from peripheral blood mononuclear cells, obtained before pregnancy. The receptors derive from a female donor with multiple sclerosis, enrolled in a pregnancy study.

The chain recombines TRBV7-3 with TRBJ1-4; TRBD1 matches at 9 bases. Trimming removed 5 bases from V and 8 bases from J; junction bases left unmatched: 9. The germline gives CDR1 SGHTA, CDR2 FQGTGA. The length of the CDR3 is 15 residues. Here the CDR3 DNA reads TGTGCCAGCAGCCCACGGGACAGGGCTTGGGAAAAACTGTTTTTT. The encoded protein is CASSPRDRAWEKLFF.

The chain is built from TRBV30 and TRBJ2-5; TRBD2 aligns across 13 bases. Per the germline V gene, CDR1 is GTSNPN and CDR2 is SVGIG (reference sequence). The CDR3 has 14 amino acids. Unmatched junction bases numbered 0, after V lost 0 bases and J lost 5 bases. CDR3 amino acids: CAWSVLAGGETQYF. DNA of the CDR3: TGTGCCTGGAGTGTACTAGCGGGAGGGGAGACCCAGTACTTC.

The genes are TRBV9 and TRBJ2-2; D possibly corresponds to TRBD2 (6 bases). CDR3 length: 14 residues. V was trimmed by 3 bases and J by 5 bases, leaving 11 bases between them. Per the germline V gene, CDR1 is SGDLS and CDR2 is YYNGEE. The CDR3 sequence is CASSGPRGTGELFF. The CDR3, as DNA: TGTGCCAGCAGCGGGCCACGGGGGACCGGGGAGCTGTTTTTT.

The table lists this clone with a count of one. CDR3 nucleotide sequence: TGTGCCAGCAGCTCTCAGATTTCTGGGGCCAACGTCCTGACTTTC. It codes for CASSSQISGANVLTF. The V gene is TRBV7-2, the J gene TRBJ2-6; D is undetermined. The germline V gene has CDR1 SGHTA and CDR2 FQGNSA. The length of the CDR3 is 15 residues. Trimming took off 4 bases at V and 1 base at J, with 8 bases between the two ends.

This chain joins TRBV7-2 and TRBJ2-5, with 8 positions matching TRBD2. V shed 8 bases, J shed 5 bases, and the junction held 16 bases outside the gene matches. Germline CDR1 and CDR2: SGHTA and FQGNSA. The CDR3 extends over 16 amino acids. The CDR3 sequence is CASLTWASGYTETQYF. Written as DNA, the CDR3 is TGTGCCAGCCTAACTTGGGCTAGCGGGTACACGGAGACCCAGTACTTC.

The chain joins TRBV11-3 to TRBJ2-1; 11 bases match TRBD1. V shed 1 base and J 8 bases; nucleotides not matched to a gene: 1. Germline V lookup: CDR1 SGHNT, CDR2 YENEEA. This CDR3 is built from 14 residues. CDR3 bases: TGTGCCAGCAGCTTAGGGACAGGGGGCGATGAGCAGTTCTTC. It codes for CASSLGTGGDEQFF.

The chain recombines TRBV5-4 with TRBJ2-5, with 10 bases matching TRBD2. Germline assignment: CDR1 SGHNT and CDR2 YYREEE (reference sequence). After removal of 2 bases from V and 5 bases from J, the junction contained 6 bases not matched to a gene. This CDR3 has 15 residues. CDR3 coding DNA: TGTGCCAGCAGCTTAGCGGGGGGGCTTGGGGAGACCCAGTACTTC. Its protein product is CASSLAGGLGETQYF.

This chain links TRBV18 with TRBJ2-5; 7 bases are a match to TRBD1. V was pared by 5 bases and J by 4 bases, with 10 bases of the junction left unmatched. The CDR3 totals 15 residues. The germline V gene encodes CDR1 KGHSH and CDR2 LQKENI. The DNA for the CDR3 is TGTGCCAGCTCATCGGACAGGTCAACAGGAGAGACCCAGTACTTC. This encodes CASSSDRSTGETQYF.

The V call is TRBV6-5, the J call TRBJ2-3; the D gene is possibly TRBD1 (5 bases). Germline values: CDR1 MNHEY, CDR2 SVGAGI. The CDR3 sequence is 14 residues long. V was trimmed by 7 bases and J by 0 bases, leaving 11 bases between them. This chain's CDR3 is CASKGRGSTDTQYF. CDR3 in DNA: TGTGCCAGCAAAGGAAGGGGAAGCACAGATACGCAGTATTTT.

The chain has TRBV18 and TRBJ2-5, with D tentatively TRBD2 (6 bases). This CDR3 region has 16 residues. Trimming took off 2 bases at V and 1 base at J, with 14 bases between the two ends. The V gene's germline CDR1 is KGHSH and CDR2 LQKENI. CDR3 loop: CASSPRVAVTQETQYF. In DNA, the CDR3 is TGTGCCAGCTCACCAAGAGTAGCGGTTACCCAAGAGACCCAGTACTTC.

This rearrangement joins TRBV10-3 to TRBJ1-1; no definite D call. Germline-derived CDR1 and CDR2 are ENHRY and SYGVKD. The CDR3 runs 12 residues. Trimming took 4 bases from V and 2 from J, leaving 5 bases between them. CDR3 nucleotide sequence: TGTGCCATCAGTGTGAGCAACACTGAAGCTTTCTTT. The encoded protein is CAISVSNTEAFF.

The V call is TRBV6-5, the J call TRBJ1-5; TRBD1 might be the D (6 bases). Per the germline V gene, CDR1 is MNHEY and CDR2 is SVGAGI. The CDR3 runs 14 residues. V lost 8 bases and J 0 bases, leaving 11 bases between the germline ends. In DNA, the CDR3 is TGTGCCAGCGGGGCAGGGGCTAGCAATCAGCCCCAGCATTTT. Its protein is CASGAGASNQPQHF.

The V call is TRBV4-3, the J call TRBJ2-4, with D possibly being TRBD2 (6 bases). The germline V gene encodes CDR1 LGHNA and CDR2 YSLEER. V shed 1 base and J shed 1 base, with 17 bases lying between them. This CDR3 region has 18 residues. CDR3 nucleotide sequence: TGCGCCAGCAGCCAAGCGGCGGGGTCTGGGATGGCCAAAAACATTCAGTACTTC. Its translation: CASSQAAGSGMAKNIQYF.

The rearrangement joins TRBV7-2 to TRBJ1-5; no clear D. Trimming cost V 1 base and J 5 bases, with 12 bases left between them. The CDR3 consists of 15 residues. The germline gives CDR1 SGHTA, CDR2 FQGNSA. The CDR3 DNA sequence: TGTGCCAGCAGCTTAGTATTCAGATCTCATCAGCCCCAGCATTTT. Translating gives CASSLVFRSHQPQHF.

The chain combines TRBV14 with TRBJ2-7; 7 nucleotides line up with TRBD1. In germline, CDR1 is SGHDN, CDR2 FVKESK. V shed 3 bases, J shed 3 bases, and the junction held 8 bases outside the gene matches. The CDR3 covers 15 residues. CDR3 nucleotides: TGTGCCAGCAGCCAGGATCGGGACAGACGCTACGAGCAGTACTTC. Protein product: CASSQDRDRRYEQYF.

This sequence joins TRBV29-1 and TRBJ2-5; 8 positions agree with TRBD1. Losses at the gene ends were 8 bases for V and 5 bases for J; bases not matched to a gene: 10. Germline-derived CDR1 and CDR2 are SQVTM and ANQGSEA. The CDR3 covers 13 residues. The CDR3 sequence is CSTRQGASETQYF. The CDR3 region has the DNA TGCAGCACTCGGCAGGGGGCTTCGGAGACCCAGTACTTC.

This clone occurred once. The chain links TRBV7-9 to TRBJ1-1; D not certain. Germline V gene lookup returns CDR1 SEHNR and CDR2 FQNEAQ (reference sequence). V was cut by 6 bases and J by 1 base, with 12 bases left in between. The CDR3 runs 14 residues. CDR3 loop: CASSYGRGNTEAFF. For the CDR3, the DNA is TGTGCCAGCAGTTACGGCCGGGGGAACACTGAAGCTTTCTTT.